The rows below give T cell receptor beta chains drawn from one sample of a study of blood T cell repertoires in COVID-19. The table came from immunoSEQ multiplex PCR; TCRdb's copy has only in-frame clones and leaves some out. Of about 340,000 clones listed, 65% to 85% are singletons. The material sequenced was peripheral blood. The receptors were gathered from a man aged 25 to 45 with active or convalescent COVID-19. CDR3s include the opening cysteine and the closing phenylalanine or tryptophan. A D gene is named only where the DNA matches it firmly. Some rows have no size entry. The others give once, few or many, or a class for an expanded clone.

J gene | V gene | D gene | clone size | CDR3 DNA | CDR3 protein
TRBJ2-2 | TRBV9 | TRBD2 | NA | TGTGCCAGCAGCGGCAAGCGGGAGCTATCCGGGGAGCTGTTTTTT | CASSGKRELSGELFF
TRBJ2-7 | TRBV11-2 | TRBD1 | NA | TGTGCCAGCAGCCAGGGCGGACAGGGGGTCTACGAGCAGTACTTC | CASSQGGQGVYEQYF
TRBJ2-7 | TRBV19 | NA | NA | TGTGCCAGTAGTAGAGGCAGGGCGACCTACGAGCAGTACTTC | CASSRGRATYEQYF
TRBJ1-2 | TRBV29-1 | TRBD1 | NA | TGCAGCGTTGGGACAGGTTCTAACTATGGCTACACCTTC | CSVGTGSNYGYTF
TRBJ2-5 | TRBV7-2 | NA | NA | TGTGCCAGCAGCTTATCCCCAGCGACGCTTCAAGAGACCCAGTACTTC | CASSLSPATLQETQYF
TRBJ1-6 | TRBV28 | NA | NA | TGTGCCAGCAATTCAGGGTTTAATTCACCCCTCCACTTT | CASNSGFNSPLHF
TRBJ1-2 | TRBV6-6 | TRBD1 | NA | TGTGCCAGCAGTTCCCCGGGACAGGGGCGGCCCTATGGCTACACCTTC | CASSSPGQGRPYGYTF
TRBJ2-3 | TRBV4-3 | TRBD2 | NA | TGCGCCAGCAGCCAACAGCCGGGACTAGCAGGGACAGCAGATACGCAGTATTTT | CASSQQPGLAGTADTQYF
TRBJ2-7 | TRBV20-1 | NA | few | TGCAGTGCTAGTGCTCCTATTAGGACTGGTTCCTACGAGCAGTACTTC | CSASAPIRTGSYEQYF
TRBJ1-1 | TRBV7-3 | NA | NA | TGTGCCAGCAGCCCTGGAGGATACACTGAAGCTTTCTTT | CASSPGGYTEAFF
TRBJ2-7 | TRBV19 | NA | NA | TGTGCCAGTAGTATAGAGTCAAAACGGAGCTCCTACGAGCAGTACTTC | CASSIESKRSSYEQYF
TRBJ2-2 | TRBV5-1 | NA | NA | TGCGCCAGCAGCTTGGAGGGGCATGAGAACACCGGGGAGCTGTTTTTT | CASSLEGHENTGELFF
TRBJ1-2 | TRBV5-4 | TRBD1 | NA | TGTGCCAGCAGCCACGACAGGGTGAGAGGCCCCCGAGGCTACACCTTC | CASSHDRVRGPRGYTF
TRBJ2-3 | TRBV6-2/TRBV6-3 | NA | NA | TGTGCCAGCAGTGACCCCTCGCCCGGGGGAGATACGCAGTATTTT | CASSDPSPGGDTQYF
TRBJ1-2 | TRBV6-2/TRBV6-3 | TRBD1 | NA | TGTGCCAGCAGCCGGGACAGTCGGGGCTACACCTTC | CASSRDSRGYTF
TRBJ1-2 | TRBV4-3 | NA | NA | TGCGCCAGCAGCTCAGCAGCAGGGAGGATCGACTATGGCTACACCTTC | CASSSAAGRIDYGYTF
TRBJ1-5 | TRBV19 | TRBD1 | NA | TGTGCCAGTAAAGGACAGGGGGGCACCAATCAGCCCCAGCATTTT | CASKGQGGTNQPQHF
TRBJ1-1 | TRBV2 | TRBD1 | NA | TGTGCCAGCATCCAGGGACAGGTCAGGGAGACGGGAGCTTTCTTT | CASIQGQVRETGAFF
TRBJ2-3 | TRBV19 | TRBD2 | NA | TGTGCCACCGGGAGGTCCCGACCCTACACAGATACGCAGTATTTT | CATGRSRPYTDTQYF
TRBJ1-1 | TRBV29-1 | TRBD1 | NA | TGCAGCGTTGCCGGGACAGCGCTGAACACTGAAGCTTTCTTT | CSVAGTALNTEAFF
TRBJ2-1 | TRBV10-3 | NA | NA | TGTGCCTCCACTAAGGGGGAAGACAATGAGCAGTTCTTC | CASTKGEDNEQFF
TRBJ2-3 | TRBV9 | NA | NA | TGTGCCAGCAGCGTAGAACCCACGGGAGCCACAGATACGCAGTATTTT | CASSVEPTGATDTQYF
TRBJ2-5 | TRBV4-2 | NA | NA | TGTGCCAGCAGCCAGTTTCGAGGTGAAGAGACCCAGTACTTC | CASSQFRGEETQYF
TRBJ2-1 | TRBV27 | TRBD2 | few | TGTGCCAGCAGTCCCACAGCGGGAGGGATCTACAATGAGCAGTTCTTC | CASSPTAGGIYNEQFF
TRBJ2-1 | TRBV18 | TRBD2 | NA | TGTGCCAGCTTGCCCTCGGGGGGGGAAGTTTCCAATGAGCAGTTCTTC | CASLPSGGEVSNEQFF
TRBJ2-3 | TRBV5-1 | NA | NA | TGCGCCAGCAGCTTGGGAGGAGGGTTCGGCACAGATACGCAGTATTTT | CASSLGGGFGTDTQYF
TRBJ2-7 | TRBV9 | NA | once | TGTGCCAGCAGCCCTGGACAGGGAGGGTACGAGCAGTACTTC | CASSPGQGGYEQYF
TRBJ2-3 | TRBV5-1 | NA | NA | TGCGCCAGCAGCTTGGAGAGGACAGATACGCAGTATTTT | CASSLERTDTQYF
TRBJ1-6 | TRBV5-6 | NA | NA | TGTGCCAGCAGCTTAAGTATAAGGACTTCAAATTCACCCCTCCACTTT | CASSLSIRTSNSPLHF
TRBJ2-5 | TRBV4-1 | TRBD2 | NA | TGCGCCAGCAGCCAAGTGCCTCCGGGACTAGCGGGGTCAGAGACCCAGTACTTC | CASSQVPPGLAGSETQYF
TRBJ1-2 | TRBV2 | NA | NA | TGTGCCAGCAGTGTCCCCCTAGGTGGCTACACCTTC | CASSVPLGGYTF
TRBJ2-3 | TRBV5-1 | TRBD2 | NA | TGCGCCAGCAGCCTGACTAGCGGGGGGGTAGCAGATACGCAGTATTTT | CASSLTSGGVADTQYF
TRBJ2-5 | TRBV19 | NA | once | TGTGCCAGTAGTAATCGCCAAGAGACCCAGTACTTC | CASSNRQETQYF
TRBJ1-1 | TRBV7-9 | NA | few | TGTGCCAGCAGCTTTAGGGGGTACAGTGAAGCTTTCTTT | CASSFRGYSEAFF
TRBJ2-1 | TRBV19 | TRBD2 | NA | TGTGCCAGTAGTATAATAGTTCTCGGTTCGGCGGGAGCCTACAATGAGCAGTTCTTC | CASSIIVLGSAGAYNEQFF
TRBJ2-1 | TRBV20-1 | NA | NA | TGCAGTGCTAGTGTCGGAGGAAGGTACAATGAGCAGTTCTTC | CSASVGGRYNEQFF
TRBJ1-3 | TRBV5-3 | NA | NA | TGTGCCAGAATAGAAAAGAGCTCTGGAAACACCATATATTTT | CARIEKSSGNTIYF
TRBJ1-1 | TRBV28 | NA | NA | TGTGCCAGCACGGACATGGGTGCGGGGACGAACACTGAAGCTTTCTTT | CASTDMGAGTNTEAFF
TRBJ1-2 | TRBV5-5 | NA | NA | TGTGCCAGCAGCTGGACAGCTAACTATGGCTACACCTTC | CASSWTANYGYTF
TRBJ2-1 | TRBV28 | TRBD1 | once | TGTGCCAGCAGTTTTGAAGCGGGACAGGGCTACAATGAGCAGTTCTTC | CASSFEAGQGYNEQFF
TRBJ2-1 | TRBV3-1/TRBV3-2 | TRBD1 | once | TGTGCCAGCAAAGACAGGGGATCGTACAATGAGCAGTTCTTC | CASKDRGSYNEQFF
TRBJ1-2 | TRBV29-1 | NA | NA | TGCAGCGTTGAAGAGGGCAGTGACTACGGAGGCTACACCTTC | CSVEEGSDYGGYTF
TRBJ2-7 | TRBV6-5 | NA | NA | TGTGCCAGCAGTTACTCGCGGGGTATCGAGCAGTACTTC | CASSYSRGIEQYF
TRBJ1-1 | TRBV3-1/TRBV3-2 | NA | NA | TGTGCCAGCAGCCAAAGACAGCTGAACACTGAAGCTTTCTTT | CASSQRQLNTEAFF
TRBJ2-1 | TRBV6-7 | NA | few | TGTGCCAGCAGTTACTGGTGCGGGGCCCTCTACAATGAGCAGTTCTTC | CASSYWCGALYNEQFF
TRBJ2-3 | TRBV18 | NA | NA | TGTGCCAGCTCACCAAACCAGGGGCCAGATACGCAGTATTTT | CASSPNQGPDTQYF
TRBJ1-3 | TRBV9 | TRBD1 | NA | TGTGCCAGCAGCGTAGGGGGACAGCTTCCGAGGTATCCCATATATTTT | CASSVGGQLPRYPIYF
TRBJ2-1 | TRBV11-2 | NA | once | TGTGCCAGCAGCCAGCGGGCTAGAAAGTTCGATGAGCAGTTCTTC | CASSQRARKFDEQFF
TRBJ2-1 | TRBV18 | NA | NA | TGTGCCAGCTCACCAACGAGGGCTGACAATGAGCAGTTCTTC | CASSPTRADNEQFF
TRBJ2-5 | TRBV9 | NA | NA | TGTGCCAGCAGCACAGCGGGTGGGCCGGGGGAGACCCAGTACTTC | CASSTAGGPGETQYF
TRBJ2-5 | TRBV11-3 | NA | NA | TGTGCCAGCAGCTCTGCCGGGAGAAGCCAAGAGACCCAGTACTTC | CASSSAGRSQETQYF
TRBJ1-2 | TRBV7-6 | NA | NA | TGTGCCAGCAGCGCCACGGCAGGCAGAACGCCCTATGGCTACACCTTC | CASSATAGRTPYGYTF
TRBJ2-6 | TRBV29-1 | NA | NA | TGCAGCGCCACACGGGACACCGACTCTGGGGCCAACGTCCTGACTTTC | CSATRDTDSGANVLTF
TRBJ2-7 | TRBV6-6 | TRBD2 | NA | TGTGCCAGCAGCTCAACTAGCGGGAGTGACGAGCAGTACTTC | CASSSTSGSDEQYF
TRBJ2-7 | TRBV7-9 | NA | NA | TGTGCCAGCAGCTTATTAGGCGGGGACTTTCTTTACTTC | CASSLLGGDFLYF
TRBJ2-1 | TRBV18 | NA | NA | TGTGCCAGCTCACCCCCTAACTACAATGAGCAGTTCTTC | CASSPPNYNEQFF
TRBJ1-2 | TRBV5-1 | TRBD1 | once | TGCGCCAGCAGCTTGGCTGGGGACAGTGGCTACACCTTC | CASSLAGDSGYTF